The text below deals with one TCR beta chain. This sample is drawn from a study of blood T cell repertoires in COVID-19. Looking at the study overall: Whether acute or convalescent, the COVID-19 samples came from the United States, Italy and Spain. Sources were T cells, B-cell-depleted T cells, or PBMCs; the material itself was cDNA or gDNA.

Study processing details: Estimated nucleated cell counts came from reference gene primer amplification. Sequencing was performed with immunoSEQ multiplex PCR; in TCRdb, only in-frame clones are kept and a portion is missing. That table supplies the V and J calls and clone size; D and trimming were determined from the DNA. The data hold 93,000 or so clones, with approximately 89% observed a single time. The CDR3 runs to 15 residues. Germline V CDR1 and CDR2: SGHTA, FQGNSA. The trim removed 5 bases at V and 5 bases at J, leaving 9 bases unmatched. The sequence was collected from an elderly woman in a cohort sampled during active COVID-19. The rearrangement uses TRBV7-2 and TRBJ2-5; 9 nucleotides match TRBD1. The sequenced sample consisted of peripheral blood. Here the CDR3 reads CASSTRTGVGETQYF. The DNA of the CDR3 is TGTGCCAGCAGCACCCGGACAGGGGTCGGGGAGACCCAGTACTTC.